Listed below are T cell receptor beta chains from one sample, sequenced in a study of T cell repertoires in cytomegalovirus infection. TCRdb re-called the reads through MiXCR, storing one row per CDR3 protein. This table has 250,000 to 300,000 distinct CDR3 sequences, 20% to 30% appearing once. The sample was PBMCs. The origin of the receptors is a human donor in good health (CMV status not recorded). Some clones in this sample may be carry-over from other donors' samples. CDR3s include the opening cysteine and the closing phenylalanine or tryptophan. Fields, in order: clone size, V gene, D gene, J gene, CDR3 DNA, CDR3 protein. A D gene is named only where the DNA matches it firmly. Some rows have no size entry. The others give once, few or many, or a class for an expanded clone.

NA,TRBV5-1,TRBD1,TRBJ1-1,TGCGCCAGCAGCAACCGGACAGGGATGAACACTGAAGCTTTCTTT,CASSNRTGMNTEAFF
NA,TRBV29-1,NA,TRBJ2-2,TGCAGCGTGACAGGGAAGAGCGGGCACACCGGGGAGCTGTTTTTT,CSVTGKSGHTGELFF
few,TRBV12-5,NA,TRBJ1-1,TGTGCTAGTGGTTTAGTCGGGGAAGCTTTCTTT,CASGLVGEAFF
NA,TRBV7-8,NA,TRBJ1-5,TGTGCCAGCAGCTTAGAAGGGGTACTTACCAATCAGCCCCAGCATTTT,CASSLEGVLTNQPQHF
NA,TRBV28,TRBD1,TRBJ1-5,TGTGCCAGCAGTTTCCCCCCAGGGGGGGCGATAAGGCCCCAGCATTTT,CASSFPPGGAIRPQHF
NA,TRBV28,NA,TRBJ2-4,TGTGCCAGCAGTTTCCTCCTCGGAGCCCAAAACATTCAGTACTTC,CASSFLLGAQNIQYF
NA,TRBV30,TRBD1,TRBJ2-5,TGTGCCTGGAGTAACAGGGGCTGGGAGACCCAGTACTTC,CAWSNRGWETQYF
once,TRBV5-1,NA,TRBJ1-1,TGCGCCAGCAGCTGGGACGGGGCAAACACTGAAGCTTTCTTT,CASSWDGANTEAFF
NA,TRBV6-5,TRBD2,TRBJ2-7,TGTGCCAGCAGTTACGAGTCTAGCGGGAGTCGCGAGCAGTACTTC,CASSYESSGSREQYF
many,TRBV7-2,NA,TRBJ1-3,TGTGCCAGCAGCTTAGCGGCTGGAAACACCATATATTTT,CASSLAAGNTIYF
NA,TRBV19,TRBD1,TRBJ2-1,TGTGCCAGTAGTATGGGACAGGGTACCTACAATGAGCAGTTCTTC,CASSMGQGTYNEQFF
many,TRBV19,NA,TRBJ1-1,TGTGCCAGTAGTATAGGTGCAGGGATGTACACTGAAGCTTTCTTT,CASSIGAGMYTEAFF
NA,TRBV20-1,TRBD1,TRBJ2-5,TGCAGTGCTAGACAGTGGGACAGGGGGCAGGAGACCCAGTACTTC,CSARQWDRGQETQYF
NA,TRBV5-1,TRBD2,TRBJ2-7,TGCGCCAGCAGCTTGGGCCCAGGGACTAGCGGCTACGAGCAGTACTTC,CASSLGPGTSGYEQYF
NA,TRBV12-3/TRBV12-4,NA,TRBJ1-3,TGTGCCAGCACCAAAGTTGGAAACACCATATATTTT,CASTKVGNTIYF
NA,TRBV7-2,TRBD2,TRBJ2-1,TGTGCCAGCAGAGCCACTAGCGGGTCGTACAATGAGCAGTTCTTC,CASRATSGSYNEQFF
few,TRBV10-3,NA,TRBJ2-5,TGTGCCATCAGCGGCCGAGGGATTGGGCAAGAGACCCAGTACTTC,CAISGRGIGQETQYF
NA,TRBV12-3/TRBV12-4,NA,TRBJ1-3,TGTGCCAGCAGCCTTCGGGGGGGGATTGGAAACACCATATATTTT,CASSLRGGIGNTIYF
NA,TRBV28,NA,TRBJ2-6,TGTGCCAGCAAGGCGGGCTCTGGGGCCAACGTCCTGACTTTC,CASKAGSGANVLTF
NA,TRBV6-1,TRBD2,TRBJ2-5,TGTGCCAGCAGTGGGACTAGCGGGCAACAAGAGACCCAGTACTTC,CASSGTSGQQETQYF
few,TRBV10-3,TRBD1,TRBJ2-6,TGTGCCATCAGTGAGGGTAGGGGGCCTGGGGCCAACGTCCTGACTTTC,CAISEGRGPGANVLTF
few,TRBV29-1,TRBD2,TRBJ2-1,TGCAGCGCGGGACTAGCGGGAAGTGACAATGAGCAGTTCTTC,CSAGLAGSDNEQFF
NA,TRBV5-4,TRBD2,TRBJ2-1,TGTGCCAGCAGCGCGGATCCTAGCGGGAGTGGCGATGAGCAGTTCTTC,CASSADPSGSGDEQFF
NA,TRBV30,NA,TRBJ2-6,TGTGCCTGTGGGACACCGGGGGCCAACGTCCTGACTTTC,CACGTPGANVLTF
NA,TRBV28,NA,TRBJ2-7,TGTGCCAGCAGTAAGCTTGTTGGGGAGCAGTACTTC,CASSKLVGEQYF
NA,TRBV20-1,NA,TRBJ2-1,TGCAGTGCTAAGTCTAACTCCTACAATGAGCAGTTCTTC,CSAKSNSYNEQFF
NA,TRBV6-2/TRBV6-3,TRBD1,TRBJ1-1,TGTGCCAGCAGGTACCGGGACAGGGTGACTGAAGCTTTCTTT,CASRYRDRVTEAFF
few,TRBV5-1,NA,TRBJ2-6,TGCGCCAGCAGCTTGATGGCGGGAAGCTCTGGGGCCAACGTCCTGACTTTC,CASSLMAGSSGANVLTF
many,TRBV7-2,NA,TRBJ2-1,TGTGCCAGCAGCTACTCCTACAATGAGCAGTTCTTC,CASSYSYNEQFF
NA,TRBV6-4,TRBD1,TRBJ2-2,TGTGCCAGCAGGCTAGGGACAGACACCGGGGAGCTGTTTTTT,CASRLGTDTGELFF
NA,TRBV6-2/TRBV6-3,TRBD1,TRBJ2-2,TGTGCCAGCAGTTTGGACAGGGGGCTCGGGGACACCGGGGAGCTGTTTTTT,CASSLDRGLGDTGELFF
NA,TRBV7-2,NA,TRBJ1-1,TGTGCCAGCAGCTTAAGACAGTACGCTGAAGCTTTCTTT,CASSLRQYAEAFF
many,TRBV7-2,NA,TRBJ2-2,TGTGCCAGCAACTCAATACGCACCGGGGAGCTGTTTTTT,CASNSIRTGELFF
NA,TRBV5-1,NA,TRBJ2-1,TGCGCCAGCAGCTATGACGGGAGCTCCTACAATGAGCAGTTCTTC,CASSYDGSSYNEQFF
NA,TRBV7-9,NA,TRBJ1-3,TGTGCCAGCAGCTCCTGGGGGCTTGGAAACACCATATATTTT,CASSSWGLGNTIYF
many,TRBV28,NA,TRBJ1-1,TGTGCCAGCAGCTTAGTGGACTTTGAAGCTTTCTTT,CASSLVDFEAFF
NA,TRBV28,TRBD2,TRBJ2-5,TGTGCCAGCATCCTGGGACTAGCTGGCGAAGAGACCCAGTACTTC,CASILGLAGEETQYF
few,TRBV9,TRBD1,TRBJ1-1,TGTGCCAGCAGCCTCGGGACAGGCGGGAACACTGAAGCTTTCTTT,CASSLGTGGNTEAFF
NA,TRBV4-3,NA,TRBJ2-7,TGCGCCAGCAGCCAAGGTGCTGCGGGGAGCTCCTACGAGCAGTACTTC,CASSQGAAGSSYEQYF
many,TRBV7-2,NA,TRBJ1-2,TGTGCCAGCAGCTTAGGGGGGGGGTCCAACTATGGCTACACCTTC,CASSLGGGSNYGYTF
NA,TRBV19,NA,TRBJ1-5,TGTGCCAGTAGTATTCAGGGAATCGAGCCCCAGCATTTT,CASSIQGIEPQHF
NA,TRBV28,NA,TRBJ2-4,TGTGCCAGCAGTTTTCTTCTAGCCAAAAACATTCAGTACTTC,CASSFLLAKNIQYF
few,TRBV28,NA,TRBJ2-7,TGTGCCAGCAGTTTAGGACATCCAGTAGAGCAGTACTTC,CASSLGHPVEQYF
NA,TRBV12-3/TRBV12-4,NA,TRBJ1-5,TGTGCCAGCAGGGTCGGACACTCTAAGGGGCAGCCCCAGCATTTT,CASRVGHSKGQPQHF
few,TRBV7-3,TRBD2,TRBJ2-1,TGTGCCAGCAGCTTACAGGGCGGGGGGAAGGTTGAGCAGTTCTTC,CASSLQGGGKVEQFF
NA,TRBV5-1,TRBD2,TRBJ2-3,TGCGCCAGCAGCTTTAGCGGGGGGGCCTTAGATACGCAGTATTTT,CASSFSGGALDTQYF
many,TRBV29-1,NA,TRBJ2-1,TGCAGCGGACGAACGGGGGCGCTTCCCGATGAGCAGTTCTTC,CSGRTGALPDEQFF
few,TRBV11-1,NA,TRBJ2-7,TGTGCCAGCAGCCCCACCTGGACAGCCAAGCGATCCTACGAGCAGTACTTC,CASSPTWTAKRSYEQYF
NA,TRBV6-4,TRBD2,TRBJ2-3,TGTGCCAGCAGTGGGACTAGCGGGGGCCCAGATACGCAGTATTTT,CASSGTSGGPDTQYF
many,TRBV7-9,NA,TRBJ2-2,TGTGCCAGCAGCCCTAGGCCCGGGGAGCTGTTTTTT,CASSPRPGELFF
few,TRBV19,TRBD1,TRBJ1-1,TGTGCCACTCTGGGACAGGGAAGGACTGAAGCTTTCTTT,CATLGQGRTEAFF
many,TRBV7-6,NA,TRBJ2-7,TGTGCCAGCAGCCCACATGGAACCTACGAGCAGTACTTC,CASSPHGTYEQYF
NA,TRBV11-2,NA,TRBJ2-5,TGTGCCAGCAGCCTTGGGGAGTACGAGACCCAGTACTTC,CASSLGEYETQYF
few,TRBV12-3/TRBV12-4,NA,TRBJ2-4,TGTGCCAGCAGTTTAGCTTCTACTGAAAACATTCAGTACTTC,CASSLASTENIQYF
few,TRBV10-3,NA,TRBJ1-2,TGTGCCATCAGTGAGTCAAGGGCATTTGGCCATGGCTACACCTTC,CAISESRAFGHGYTF
few,TRBV18,NA,TRBJ2-1,TGTGCCAGCTCTTCCACCGGGACTGGTCGCCTCAATGAGCAGTTCTTC,CASSSTGTGRLNEQFF
few,TRBV7-2,TRBD2,TRBJ2-5,TGTGCCACGAAGCTAGCGGGGGGGCACGAGACCCAGTACTTC,CATKLAGGHETQYF
NA,TRBV28,TRBD1,TRBJ2-7,TGTGCCAGCAGTCGCCGGGACAGGGTAGGCTACGAGCAGTACTTC,CASSRRDRVGYEQYF
many,TRBV7-2,TRBD2,TRBJ2-1,TGTGCCAGCAGCTTAGACAGCGGGAGTTCCTACAATGAGCAGTTCTTC,CASSLDSGSSYNEQFF